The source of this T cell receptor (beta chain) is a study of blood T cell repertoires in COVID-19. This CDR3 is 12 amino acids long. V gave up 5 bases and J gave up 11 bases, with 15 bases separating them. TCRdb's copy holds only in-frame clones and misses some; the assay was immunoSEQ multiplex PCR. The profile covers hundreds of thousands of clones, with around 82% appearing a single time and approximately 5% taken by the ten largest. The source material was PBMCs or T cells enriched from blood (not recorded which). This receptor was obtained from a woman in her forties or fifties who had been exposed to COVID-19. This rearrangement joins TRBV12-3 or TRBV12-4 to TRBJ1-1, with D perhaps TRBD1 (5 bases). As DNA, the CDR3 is TGTGCCAGCAGTGCCCTCCAGGGTTCCGCTTTCTTT. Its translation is CASSALQGSAFF.